This T cell receptor beta chain was sequenced during a study of CD8+ T cells in alopecia areata. RNA, once extracted, was reverse transcribed into cDNA for use as the sequencing template. The repertoire was sequenced with immunoSEQ multiplex PCR; TCRdb's copy has only in-frame clones and lacks some. This sample carries approximately 190,000 clones, roughly 64% of them seen once, and the ten largest clones take about 5%. As to this clone: The antigen is unknown.

This sample's treatment: oral pan-JAK inhibitor, 5-10 mg twice daily. General study findings and limits: In scalp and blood during tofacitinib, many expanded lesional clones persisted. Tofacitinib significantly reduced both scalp clonality and expanded CD8+ clones among the top 100. Among the cells sequenced in scalp samples are also the resident alphabeta T cells of normal skin.

This TCR derives from a human donor with alopecia areata. The sample in question was CD4+ T cells sorted from blood, obtained at week 24, from a patient treated with tofacitinib.

The CDR3 loop is CASSPGQGGSGANVLTF. CDR3 bases: TGCGCCAGCAGCCCAGGACAGGGAGGCTCTGGGGCCAACGTCCTGACTTTC. The chain has TRBV4-1 and TRBJ2-6; TRBD1 agrees at 8 bases. Per the germline V gene, CDR1 is MGHRA and CDR2 is YSYEKL. The CDR3 runs 17 residues. V lost 4 bases to trimming and J lost 0 bases; unmatched junction nucleotides: 5.